This record concerns one TCR beta chain sequence. Its specificity is unknown. Germline CDR1 is MDHEN and CDR2 is SYDVKM. This CDR3 region has 14 residues. The V end lost 3 bases, the J end lost 0 bases, and 9 bases lay between the germline ends. Clones were read by immunoSEQ multiplex PCR, and TCRdb kept only the in-frame ones, dropping some. The repertoire holds 90,000 to 100,000 clones, about 82% seen once, with 1.4% in the top ten. This specimen comes from a study of graft-versus-host responses after intestinal transplantation. Study in general: Recipients received multivisceral, liver-intestinal, or isolated intestinal transplants. Each recipient received anti-thymocyte globulin induction, then tacrolimus and steroids for 2 to 4 years.

Study observations and caveats: Ileal or blood samples showed some GvH clones first, and such clones were also found in recipient marrow.

The TCR originated in a human patient who received an intestinal transplant, so some T cells may come from the graft donor. The chain combines TRBV28 with TRBJ2-7; D is uncertain. Sequenced here: PBMCs, sampled 255 days after intestinal transplant. The CDR3 reads CASSFPGFSYEQYF. CDR3 DNA: TGTGCCAGCAGTTTCCCCGGCTTCTCCTACGAGCAGTACTTC. The full variable domain, completed using reference TRBV28 and TRBJ2-7, is DVKVTQSSRYLVKRTGEKVFLECVQDMDHENMFWYRQDPGLGLRLIYFSYDVKMKEKGDIPEGYSVSREKKERFSLILESASTNQTSMYLCASSFPGFSYEQYFGPGTRLTVT.